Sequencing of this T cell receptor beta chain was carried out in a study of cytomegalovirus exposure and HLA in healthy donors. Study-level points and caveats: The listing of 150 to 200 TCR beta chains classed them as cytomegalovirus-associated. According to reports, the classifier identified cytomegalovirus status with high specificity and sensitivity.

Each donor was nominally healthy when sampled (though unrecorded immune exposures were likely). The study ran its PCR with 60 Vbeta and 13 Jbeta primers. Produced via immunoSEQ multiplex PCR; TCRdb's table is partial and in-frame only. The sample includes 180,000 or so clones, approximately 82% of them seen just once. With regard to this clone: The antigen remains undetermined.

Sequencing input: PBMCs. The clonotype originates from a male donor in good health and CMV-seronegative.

CDR3 DNA sequence: TGTGCCAGCTCAGAAAAGCGGGAGTATGTCCCAGATACGCAGTATTTT. This encodes CASSEKREYVPDTQYF. V and J are TRBV18 and TRBJ2-3, with TRBD2 identical over 8 bases. The CDR3 is 16 residues long. Trimming at V came to 5 bases and at J to 4 bases, leaving 11 bases not matched to a gene. Germline V gene sequence: CDR1 KGHSH, CDR2 LQKENI. Based on the CDR3 plus reference TRBV18 and TRBJ2-3, the full variable domain is NAGVMQNPRHLVRRRGQEARLRCSPMKGHSHVYWYRQLPEEGLKFMVYLQKENIIDESGMPKERFSAEFPKEGPSILRIQQVVRGDSAAYFCASSEKREYVPDTQYFGPGTRLTVL.